This TCR beta chain is from a study of lymphopenia after photon versus proton radiotherapy. Notes on the study in general: Photon-treated patients lost naive T cells and TCR diversity; proton-treated stayed stable. Post-nadir TCR diversity decline inversely tracked overall survival among those who died. Survival link was tested only in deceased patients; proton benefit remains a possibility.

This clone was seen only once. What it binds is unknown. Germline V gene data show CDR1 as SGDLS and CDR2 as YYNGEE. The CDR3 spans 15 residues. Trimming removed 0 bases from V and 0 bases from J, with 10 bases in between. The table came from immunoSEQ multiplex PCR; TCRdb's copy has only in-frame clones and leaves some out. The sample records about 35,000 clones, about 94% being singletons. The sequencing used peripheral blood, collected from a patient treated with photon-based radiotherapy. The rearrangement links TRBV9 to TRBJ2-7, with D possibly matching TRBD2 (6 bases). The TCR comes from a man aged 55 to 69 with cholangiocarcinoma. The CDR3 nucleotides read TGTGCCAGCAGCGTAGGAGGGGACTTCTCCTACGAGCAGTACTTC. Translation: CASSVGGDFSYEQYF.